This TCR beta chain stems from a study of vaccination and CD4 T cells after COVID-19. In its sample, this clonotype was seen a few times. Its antigen is unknown. Germline V CDR1 and CDR2: MNHEY, SVGAGI. The CDR3 length is 17 residues. The V gene end was trimmed by 0 bases and the J gene end by 3 bases; junction bases not matched to a gene: 8. Treatment in this sample: 10-day PBMC culture with coronavirus spike peptide pools or control peptides (ViraFEST assay). Ahead of the COVID-19 pandemic (2011-2018), the CD4+ T cells of the unexposed donor were collected. The ViraFEST method relied on peptide pools to expand antigen-specific T cells, followed by TCR sequencing. Probes of unexposed-donor CD4+ T cells used SARS-CoV-2 S/N and four cold-coronavirus spikes (cells permitting). Cultured CD4+ T-cell DNA underwent Oncomine TCR Beta short-read sequencing. Someone extracted genomic DNA from cultured CD4+ T cells. TCRdb re-analysed the PCR reads in MiXCR, keeping a single row per CDR3 protein. The sample includes roughly 8,000 distinct CDR3 sequences, around a third seen only once; the top ten take 13% to 15%.

The genes are TRBV6-5 and TRBJ1-1; 9 bases are a match to TRBD1. The sequence came from a human donor in good health. What was sequenced was CD4+ T cells from blood, cultured in vitro. CDR3 sequence reads: CASSYSKGQGWDTEAFF. The CDR3 DNA follows: TGTGCCAGCAGTTACTCCAAGGGACAGGGCTGGGACACTGAAGCTTTCTTT.